The T cell receptor (beta chain) under discussion was sequenced for a study of CD4+ T cells in melanoma. Study-wide points: CD8+ T cell, macrophage and B cell function reportedly correlated with neoantigen-specific CD4+ T cells. Reportedly, melanoma neoantigen-specific CD4+ T cells showed varied differentiation states.

Comment on this clone: What it binds is unknown.

TCRdb's copy holds only in-frame clones and misses some; the assay was immunoSEQ multiplex PCR. The table shows 90,000 to 130,000 clones, with around 92% occurring only once. There are 12 residues in the CDR3. Trimming took off 0 bases at V and 6 bases at J, with 7 bases between the two ends. From germline, CDR1 is SGHRS and CDR2 YFSETQ. This clonotype was obtained from a human donor with melanoma. Source material: peripheral blood. The chain joins TRBV5-1 to TRBJ2-7; the D is unclear. The CDR3 here is CASSLEGPEQYF. The CDR3, as DNA: TGCGCCAGCAGCTTGGAGGGCCCCGAGCAGTACTTC.